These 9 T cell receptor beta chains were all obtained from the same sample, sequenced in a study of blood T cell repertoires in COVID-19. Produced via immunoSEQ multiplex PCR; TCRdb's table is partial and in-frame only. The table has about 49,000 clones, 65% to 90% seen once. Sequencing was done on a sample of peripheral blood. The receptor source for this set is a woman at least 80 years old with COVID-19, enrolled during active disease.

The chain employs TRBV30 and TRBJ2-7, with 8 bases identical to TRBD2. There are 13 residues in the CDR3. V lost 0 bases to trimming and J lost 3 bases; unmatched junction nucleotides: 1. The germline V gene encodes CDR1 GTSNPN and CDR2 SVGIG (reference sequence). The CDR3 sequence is CAWSVTSGYEQYF. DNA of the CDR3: TGTGCCTGGAGTGTTACTAGCGGCTACGAGCAGTACTTC.

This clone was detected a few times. The CDR3 bases are TGTGCCAGCAGCTTCCAGGTGTCAGCGGGATTATACAATGAGCAGTTCTTC. It is translated as CASSFQVSAGLYNEQFF. The gene calls are TRBV7-2 and TRBJ2-1; the match to TRBD2 covers 7 bases. Trimming took 3 bases from V and 4 from J; bases not matched to a gene: 12. CDR3 size: 17 residues. In germline, CDR1 is SGHTA, CDR2 FQGNSA.

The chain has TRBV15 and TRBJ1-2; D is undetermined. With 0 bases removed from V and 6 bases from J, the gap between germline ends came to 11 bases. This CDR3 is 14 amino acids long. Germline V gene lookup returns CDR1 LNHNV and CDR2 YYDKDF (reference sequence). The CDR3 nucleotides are TGTGCCACCAGCAGAGAATCCAGATCCGATGGCTACACCTTC. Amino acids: CATSRESRSDGYTF.

CDR3 protein: CTSSQRRDVGEQYF. The DNA for the CDR3 is TGCACCAGCAGCCAACGGCGGGACGTCGGCGAGCAGTACTTC. The chain couples TRBV1 to TRBJ2-7; the table's D call, TRBD2, has no DNA check behind it. TRBV1 is deemed a pseudogene. The CDR3 runs 14 residues.

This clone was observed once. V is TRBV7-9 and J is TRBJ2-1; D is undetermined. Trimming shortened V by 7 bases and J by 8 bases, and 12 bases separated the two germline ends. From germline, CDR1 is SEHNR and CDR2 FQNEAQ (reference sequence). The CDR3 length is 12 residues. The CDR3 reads CASNRYNYEQFF. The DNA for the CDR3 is TGTGCCAGCAACCGTTATAACTATGAGCAGTTCTTC.

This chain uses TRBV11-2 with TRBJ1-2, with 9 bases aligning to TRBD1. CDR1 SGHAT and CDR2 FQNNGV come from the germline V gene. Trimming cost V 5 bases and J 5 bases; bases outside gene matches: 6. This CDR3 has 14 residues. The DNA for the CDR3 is TGTGCCAGCAGCCCGGACAGGGGCTCATATGGCTACACCTTC. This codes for CASSPDRGSYGYTF.

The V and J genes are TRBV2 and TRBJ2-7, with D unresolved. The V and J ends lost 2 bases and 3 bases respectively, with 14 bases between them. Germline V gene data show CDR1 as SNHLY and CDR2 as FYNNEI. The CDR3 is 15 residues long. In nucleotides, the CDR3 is TGTGCCAGCAGTGAACTTCAGGCTTTAAGCTACGAGCAGTACTTC. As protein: CASSELQALSYEQYF.

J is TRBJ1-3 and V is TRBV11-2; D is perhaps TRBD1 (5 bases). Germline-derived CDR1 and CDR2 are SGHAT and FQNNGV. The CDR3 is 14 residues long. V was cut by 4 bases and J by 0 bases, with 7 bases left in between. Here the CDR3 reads CASSSGFSGNTIYF. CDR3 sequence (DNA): TGTGCCAGCAGCTCAGGGTTCTCTGGAAACACCATATATTTT. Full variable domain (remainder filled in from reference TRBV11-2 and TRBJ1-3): EAGVAQSPRYKIIEKRQSVAFWCNPISGHATLYWYQQILGQGPKLLIQFQNNGVVDDSQLPKDRFSAERLKGVDSTLKIQPAKLEDSAVYLCASSSGFSGNTIYFGEGSWLTVV.

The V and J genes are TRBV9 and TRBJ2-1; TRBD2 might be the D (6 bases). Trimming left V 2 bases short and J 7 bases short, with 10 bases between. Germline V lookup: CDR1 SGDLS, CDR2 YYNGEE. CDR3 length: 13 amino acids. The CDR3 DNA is TGTGCCAGCAGCGTTGGGGGGACTAATGAGCAGTTCTTC. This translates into CASSVGGTNEQFF.